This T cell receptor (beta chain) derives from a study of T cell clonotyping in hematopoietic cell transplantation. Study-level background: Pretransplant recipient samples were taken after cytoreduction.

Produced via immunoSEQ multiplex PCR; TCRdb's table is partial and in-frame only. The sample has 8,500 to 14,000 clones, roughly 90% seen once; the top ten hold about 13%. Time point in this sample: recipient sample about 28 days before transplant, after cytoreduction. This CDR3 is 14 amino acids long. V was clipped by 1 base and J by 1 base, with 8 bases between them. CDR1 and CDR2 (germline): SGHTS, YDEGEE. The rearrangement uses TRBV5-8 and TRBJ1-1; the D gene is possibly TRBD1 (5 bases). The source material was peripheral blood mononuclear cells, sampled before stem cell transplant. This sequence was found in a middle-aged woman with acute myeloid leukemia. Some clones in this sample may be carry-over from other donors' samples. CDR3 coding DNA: TGTGCCAGCAGCTTGTGGACACCGAACACTGAAGCTTTCTTT. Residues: CASSLWTPNTEAFF.